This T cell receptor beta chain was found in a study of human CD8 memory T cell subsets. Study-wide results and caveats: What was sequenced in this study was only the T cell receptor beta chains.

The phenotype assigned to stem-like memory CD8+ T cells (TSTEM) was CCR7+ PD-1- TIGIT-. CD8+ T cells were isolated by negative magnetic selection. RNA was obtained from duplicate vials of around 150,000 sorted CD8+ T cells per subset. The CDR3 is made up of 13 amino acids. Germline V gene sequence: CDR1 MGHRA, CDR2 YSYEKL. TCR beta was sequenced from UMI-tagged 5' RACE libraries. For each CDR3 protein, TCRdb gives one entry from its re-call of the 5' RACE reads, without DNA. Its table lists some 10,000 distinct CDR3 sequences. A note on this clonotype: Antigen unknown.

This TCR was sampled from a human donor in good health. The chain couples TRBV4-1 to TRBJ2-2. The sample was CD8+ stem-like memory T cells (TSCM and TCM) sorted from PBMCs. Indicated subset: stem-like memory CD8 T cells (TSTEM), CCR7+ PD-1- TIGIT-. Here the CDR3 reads CASSKKETGELFF.